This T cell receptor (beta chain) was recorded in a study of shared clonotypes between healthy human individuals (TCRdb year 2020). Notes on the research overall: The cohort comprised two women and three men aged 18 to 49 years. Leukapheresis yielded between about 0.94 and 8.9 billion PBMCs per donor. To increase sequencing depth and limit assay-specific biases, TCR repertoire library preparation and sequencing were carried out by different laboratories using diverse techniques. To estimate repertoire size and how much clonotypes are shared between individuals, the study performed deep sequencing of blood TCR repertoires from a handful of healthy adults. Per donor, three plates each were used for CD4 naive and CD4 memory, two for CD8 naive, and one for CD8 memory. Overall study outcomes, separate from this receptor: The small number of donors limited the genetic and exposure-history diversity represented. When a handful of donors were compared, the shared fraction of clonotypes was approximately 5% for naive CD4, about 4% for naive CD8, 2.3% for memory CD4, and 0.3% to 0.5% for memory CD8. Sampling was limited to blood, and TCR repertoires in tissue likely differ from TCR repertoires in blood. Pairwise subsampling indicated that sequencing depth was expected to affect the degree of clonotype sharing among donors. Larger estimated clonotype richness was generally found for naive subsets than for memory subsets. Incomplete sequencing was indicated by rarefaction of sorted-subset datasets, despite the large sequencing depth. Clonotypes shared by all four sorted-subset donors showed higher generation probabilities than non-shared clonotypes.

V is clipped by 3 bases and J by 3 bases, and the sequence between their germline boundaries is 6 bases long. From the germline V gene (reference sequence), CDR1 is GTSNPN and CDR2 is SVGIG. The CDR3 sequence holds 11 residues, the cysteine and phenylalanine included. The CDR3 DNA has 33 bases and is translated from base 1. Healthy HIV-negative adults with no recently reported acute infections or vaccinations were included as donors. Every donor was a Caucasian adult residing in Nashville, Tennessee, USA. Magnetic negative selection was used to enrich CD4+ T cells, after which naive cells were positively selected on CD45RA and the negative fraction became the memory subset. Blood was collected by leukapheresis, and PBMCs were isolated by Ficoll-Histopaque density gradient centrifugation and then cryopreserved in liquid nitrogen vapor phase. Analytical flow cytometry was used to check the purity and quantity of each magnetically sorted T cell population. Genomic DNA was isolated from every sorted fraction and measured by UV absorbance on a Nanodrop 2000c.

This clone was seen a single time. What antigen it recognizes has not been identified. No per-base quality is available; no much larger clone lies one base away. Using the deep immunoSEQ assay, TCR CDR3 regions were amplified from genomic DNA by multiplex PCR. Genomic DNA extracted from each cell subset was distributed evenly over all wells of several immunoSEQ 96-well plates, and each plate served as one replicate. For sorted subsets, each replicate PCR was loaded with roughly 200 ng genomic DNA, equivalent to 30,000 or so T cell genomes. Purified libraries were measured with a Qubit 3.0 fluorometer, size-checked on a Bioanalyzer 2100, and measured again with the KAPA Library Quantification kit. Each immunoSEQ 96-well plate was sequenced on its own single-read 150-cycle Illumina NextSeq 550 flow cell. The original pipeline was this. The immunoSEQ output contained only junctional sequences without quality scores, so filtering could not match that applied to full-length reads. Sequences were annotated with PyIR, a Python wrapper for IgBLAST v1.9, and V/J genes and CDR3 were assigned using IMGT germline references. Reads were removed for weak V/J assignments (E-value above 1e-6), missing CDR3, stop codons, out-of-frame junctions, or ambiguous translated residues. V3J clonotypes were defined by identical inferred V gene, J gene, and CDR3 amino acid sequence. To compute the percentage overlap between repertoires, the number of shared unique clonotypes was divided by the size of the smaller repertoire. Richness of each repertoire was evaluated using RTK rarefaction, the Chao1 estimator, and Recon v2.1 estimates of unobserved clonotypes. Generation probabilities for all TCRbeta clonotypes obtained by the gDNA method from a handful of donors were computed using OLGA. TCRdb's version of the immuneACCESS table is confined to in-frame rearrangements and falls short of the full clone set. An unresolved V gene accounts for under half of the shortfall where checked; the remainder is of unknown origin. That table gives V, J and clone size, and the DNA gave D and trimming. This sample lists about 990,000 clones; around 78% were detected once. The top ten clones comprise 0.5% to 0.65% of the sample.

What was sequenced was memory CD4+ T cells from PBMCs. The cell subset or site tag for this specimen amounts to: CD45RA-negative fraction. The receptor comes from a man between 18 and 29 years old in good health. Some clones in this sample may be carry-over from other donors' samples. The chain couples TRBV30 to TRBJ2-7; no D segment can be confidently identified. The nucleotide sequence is TGTGCCTGGAGGATCAACTACGAGCAGTACTTC. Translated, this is CAWRINYEQYF.